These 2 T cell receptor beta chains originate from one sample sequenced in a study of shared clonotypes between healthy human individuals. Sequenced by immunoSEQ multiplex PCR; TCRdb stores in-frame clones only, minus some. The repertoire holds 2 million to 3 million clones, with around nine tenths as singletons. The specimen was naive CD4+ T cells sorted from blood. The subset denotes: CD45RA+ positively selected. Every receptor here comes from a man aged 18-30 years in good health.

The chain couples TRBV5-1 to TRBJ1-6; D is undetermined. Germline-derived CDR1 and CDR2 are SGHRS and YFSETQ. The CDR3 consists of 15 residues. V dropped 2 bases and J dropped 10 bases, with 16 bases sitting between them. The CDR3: CASSFVLGFGSPLHF. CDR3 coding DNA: TGCGCCAGCAGCTTCGTTTTAGGGTTCGGGTCACCCCTCCACTTT.

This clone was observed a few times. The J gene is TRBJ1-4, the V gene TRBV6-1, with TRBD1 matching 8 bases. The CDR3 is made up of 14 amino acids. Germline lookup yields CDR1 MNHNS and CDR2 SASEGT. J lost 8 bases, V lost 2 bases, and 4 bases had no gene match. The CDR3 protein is CASSEQGAWEKLFF. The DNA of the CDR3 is TGTGCCAGCAGTGAACAGGGGGCTTGGGAAAAACTGTTTTTT.